Detailed here is one TCR beta chain. Trimming shortened V by 5 bases and J by 5 bases, and 16 bases separated the two germline ends. CDR3 size: 15 residues. CDR1 and CDR2 (germline): SGHVS, FQNEAQ. The source of the sample is a study of blood T cell repertoires in COVID-19. The overall study: Donors in the United States, Italy and Spain gave samples during acute or convalescent COVID-19. In each case, the material was cDNA or gDNA derived from T cells, B-cell-depleted T cells, or PBMCs.

As originally analysed: The authors estimated nucleated cell counts from reference gene primer amplification. Only in-frame clones appear in the TCRdb table, and some are missing; sequencing was by immunoSEQ multiplex PCR. The DNA gave D and trimming, while V, J and clone size come from that table. Of approximately 200,000 clones listed, around 87% are singletons. The chain joins TRBV7-8 to TRBJ1-5; the D gene is possibly TRBD1 (5 bases). Material for sequencing was peripheral blood. The clonotype comes from a man aged 55 to 70 who had recovered from COVID-19. CDR3 nucleotide sequence: TGTGCCAGCAGCACGGACATAACCGTTTATCAGCCCCAGCATTTT. It encodes CASSTDITVYQPQHF. Full variable domain (remainder filled in from reference TRBV7-8 and TRBJ1-5): GAGVSQSPRYKVAKRGQDVALRCDPISGHVSLFWYQQALGQGPEFLTYFQNEAQLDKSGLPSDRFFAERPEGSVSTLKIQRTQQEDSAVYLCASSTDITVYQPQHFGDGTRLSIL.